One sample yielded the 32 T cell receptor beta chains listed below, sequenced in a study of PD-1 blockade in mismatch repair-deficient tumors. Clones were read by immunoSEQ multiplex PCR, and TCRdb kept only the in-frame ones, dropping some. This sample has roughly 130,000 clones, with around nine tenths found just once. The input for sequencing was peripheral blood, taken approximately 72 weeks after starting pembrolizumab. Receptors were obtained from an adult with mismatch repair-deficient cancer.

CDR3 sequence reads: CASSHGQNEQYF. CDR3 DNA sequence: TGCGCCAGCAGCCACGGACAGAACGAGCAGTACTTC. The rearrangement uses TRBV4-1 and TRBJ2-7; tentative D call: TRBD1 (6 bases). The germline V gene encodes CDR1 MGHRA and CDR2 YSYEKL. This CDR3 has 12 residues. The V end lost 3 bases, the J end lost 5 bases, and 8 bases lay between the germline ends.

The chain uses TRBV27 and TRBJ1-2; 8 positions match TRBD1. The CDR3 extends over 14 amino acids. Trimming at V came to 6 bases and at J to 7 bases, leaving 10 bases not matched to a gene. CDR1 and CDR2 (germline): MNHEY, SMNVEV (reference sequence). The CDR3 sequence is CASRSLGQGSGYTF. The CDR3 region has the DNA TGTGCCAGCAGATCATTAGGACAGGGAAGTGGCTACACCTTC.

This clone was seen more than once but under ten times. The rearrangement uses TRBV19 and TRBJ2-2; D is ambiguous. Per the germline V gene, CDR1 is LNHDA and CDR2 is SQIVND (reference sequence). Trimming took 1 base from V and 1 from J, leaving 7 bases between them. The CDR3 is made up of 15 amino acids. The CDR3 protein is CASSIVAVNTGELFF. CDR3 bases: TGTGCCAGTAGTATAGTGGCTGTGAACACCGGGGAGCTGTTTTTT.

This clone was counted only a few times. The V gene is TRBV29-1, the J gene TRBJ2-7; perhaps D is TRBD1 or TRBD2 (5 bases each). From germline, CDR1 is SQVTM and CDR2 ANQGSEA. V lost 4 bases, J lost 3 bases, and 10 bases lay in between. CDR3 length equals 12 residues. The CDR3 sequence: CSVAGTHYEQYF. The CDR3 nucleotides are TGCAGCGTTGCCGGGACCCACTACGAGCAGTACTTC.

The genes are TRBV2 and TRBJ2-7, with a weak D call TRBD2 (6 bases). The CDR3 spans 16 residues. Germline CDR1 is SNHLY and CDR2 is FYNNEI. V dropped 2 bases and J dropped 2 bases, with 16 bases sitting between them. CDR3 sequence (DNA): TGTGCCAGCAGTGAACTGGTAGGTAGCGGAGCCTACGAGCAGTACTTC. Translating it yields CASSELVGSGAYEQYF.

The chain has TRBV10-2 and TRBJ2-1; 13 nucleotides line up with TRBD2. V lost 6 bases to trimming and J lost 6 bases; unmatched junction nucleotides: 5. The CDR3 loop spans 15 amino acids. Germline loops: CDR1 WSHSY, CDR2 SAAADI. Written as DNA, the CDR3 is TGCGCCAGCAGCGGACTAGCGGGAGCTGGCAATGAGCAGTTCTTC. It encodes CASSGLAGAGNEQFF.

The chain couples TRBV10-3 to TRBJ2-3, with a possible D match to TRBD2 (6 bases). The CDR3 runs 17 residues. Germline assignment: CDR1 ENHRY and CDR2 SYGVKD. Trimming removed 6 bases from V and 0 bases from J, with 19 bases in between. The CDR3: CAISPVGRDASTDTQYF. CDR3 DNA sequence: TGTGCCATCAGCCCGGTAGGGCGGGATGCGAGCACAGATACGCAGTATTTT.

The gene calls are TRBV7-9 and TRBJ1-1; D unresolved. V was shortened by 0 bases and J by 6 bases, with 8 bases between the two germline ends. The germline CDR1 and CDR2 sequences are SEHNR and FQNEAQ (reference sequence). The CDR3 contains 13 residues. In DNA form, the CDR3 reads TGTGCCAGCAGCTTAGCTCTCAGGCCTGAAGCTTTCTTT. This codes for CASSLALRPEAFF.

V gene TRBV12-5 combines with J gene TRBJ2-2; D tentatively fits TRBD1 or TRBD2 (5 bases each). V was trimmed by 7 bases and J by 3 bases, leaving 15 bases between them. Germline assignment: CDR1 LGHNT and CDR2 FRNRAP. CDR3 size: 15 residues. The CDR3 sequence is CASVPRDRYTGELFF. CDR3 nucleotide sequence: TGTGCTAGTGTCCCCAGGGACCGCTACACCGGGGAGCTGTTTTTT.

The rearrangement uses TRBV7-9 and TRBJ2-7; 9 bases line up with TRBD2. From germline, CDR1 is SEHNR and CDR2 FQNEAQ (reference sequence). V shed 1 base, J shed 2 bases, and the junction held 3 bases outside the gene matches. The CDR3 loop spans 15 amino acids. The CDR3 region has the DNA TGTGCCAGCAGCTTAGTGTTAGCGGGAGCCTACGAGCAGTACTTC. Encoded protein: CASSLVLAGAYEQYF.

This clone was recorded once. V gene TRBV4-1 combines with J gene TRBJ2-7; D perhaps matches TRBD1 (5 bases). The V end was cut by 1 base, the J end by 0 bases, with 13 bases between. There are 16 residues in the CDR3. Germline CDR1 MGHRA, CDR2 YSYEKL. CDR3 protein: CASSQVQGPLSYEQYF. The CDR3 DNA reads TGCGCCAGCAGCCAAGTTCAGGGCCCCCTCTCCTACGAGCAGTACTTC.

The chain recombines TRBV11-2 with TRBJ1-4; D is unresolved. V gave up 2 bases and J gave up 3 bases, with 7 bases separating them. Germline-derived CDR1 and CDR2 are SGHAT and FQNNGV. The CDR3 runs 14 residues. CDR3 sequence reads: CASSLQAANEKLFF. CDR3 in DNA: TGTGCCAGCAGCTTACAGGCGGCTAATGAAAAACTGTTTTTT.

The chain joins TRBV7-3 to TRBJ2-1; 9 bases fit TRBD1. The germline V gene encodes CDR1 SGHTA and CDR2 FQGTGA. This CDR3 comprises 18 residues. With 1 base clipped from V and 8 bases from J, the junction kept 15 bases outside the gene matches. The DNA for the CDR3 is TGTGCCAGCAGCTTAAGAGGGTCTTATGGGGACAGGGACTATGAGCAGTTCTTC. It encodes CASSLRGSYGDRDYEQFF.

The chain employs TRBV30 and TRBJ1-5, with unresolved D. CDR1 is GTSNPN, CDR2 SVGIG, per germline (reference sequence). This CDR3 is built from 13 residues. Between the trimmed V and J ends, which lost 0 bases and 2 bases, there was a span of 5 bases. CDR3 nucleotides: TGTGCCTGGAGTGTACAAGGCAATCAGCCCCAGCATTTT. It specifies CAWSVQGNQPQHF.

V is TRBV6-5 and J is TRBJ1-1; D is unresolved. V was pared by 6 bases and J by 1 base, with 9 bases between. The CDR3 is made up of 13 amino acids. Per the germline V gene, CDR1 is MNHEY and CDR2 is SVGAGI. For the CDR3, the DNA is TGTGCCAGCAGGGGTAGTCGGAACACTGAAGCTTTCTTT. Amino acids: CASRGSRNTEAFF.

The chain has TRBV4-1 and TRBJ2-2; D is ambiguous. CDR3 length: 13 residues. Germline V gene sequence: CDR1 MGHRA, CDR2 YSYEKL. Between the trimmed V and J ends, which lost 3 bases and 6 bases, there was a span of 8 bases. The CDR3, as DNA: TGCGCCAGCAGCCACCGAGTTCCCGGGGAGCTGTTTTTT. Translation: CASSHRVPGELFF.

V and J are TRBV5-4 and TRBJ2-7; the D gene is possibly TRBD2 (6 bases). The CDR3 runs 14 residues. Germline CDR1 reads SGHNT; CDR2 reads YYREEE (reference sequence). V was cut by 1 base and J by 2 bases, with 10 bases left in between. The CDR3 bases are TGTGCCAGCAGCTTGAAAGGCGGGGCCTACGAGCAGTACTTC. Translating it yields CASSLKGGAYEQYF.

The chain links TRBV19 to TRBJ2-1, with TRBD1 as a possible D gene (5 bases). Germline V gene lookup returns CDR1 LNHDA and CDR2 SQIVND (reference sequence). CDR3 length: 13 residues. Deletions cut 5 bases from V and 9 bases from J, with 14 bases between. CDR3 region: CASSVSGQGEQFF. CDR3 coding DNA: TGTGCCAGTAGTGTTTCCGGGCAGGGTGAGCAGTTCTTC.

This clone was seen once. The chain joins TRBV4-1 to TRBJ2-7; a weak D match, TRBD1 (5 bases). With 1 base removed from V and 8 bases from J, the gap between germline ends came to 15 bases. CDR1 is MGHRA and CDR2 is YSYEKL in the germline V gene. The CDR3 is made up of 14 amino acids. The CDR3 sequence: CASSQVGQPGKQYF. In DNA, the CDR3 is TGCGCCAGCAGCCAAGTAGGGCAGCCAGGGAAGCAGTACTTC.

The rearrangement uses TRBV6-5 and TRBJ2-1; 7 positions match TRBD1. Germline loops: CDR1 MNHEY, CDR2 SVGAGI. The CDR3 runs to 15 residues. Trimming at V came to 2 bases and at J to 8 bases, leaving 9 bases not matched to a gene. CDR3 sequence (DNA): TGTGCCAGCAGTTACGCGCGAAAGGGGGCGCATGAGCAGTTCTTC. Amino acids: CASSYARKGAHEQFF.

The V call is TRBV9, the J call TRBJ2-7; 8 nucleotides line up with TRBD2. The ends lost 4 bases at V and 4 bases at J; junction bases unmatched: 7. This CDR3 spans 14 amino acids. Germline CDR1 reads SGDLS; CDR2 reads YYNGEE. This CDR3 is CASSPASGSYEQYF. The CDR3 bases are TGTGCCAGCAGCCCCGCCAGCGGGAGTTACGAGCAGTACTTC.

In its sample, this clone was seen a few times. The chain carries TRBV7-6 and TRBJ1-2; D is ambiguous. The CDR3 sequence is 13 residues long. CDR1 and CDR2 from the germline V gene are SGHVS and FNYEAQ. V was pared by 4 bases and J by 6 bases, with 12 bases between. The CDR3, as DNA: TGTGCCAGCAGCTCCGGGAGTTTAGATGGCTACACCTTC. Its protein product is CASSSGSLDGYTF.

The gene calls are TRBV27 and TRBJ2-2; D is unresolved. The V end was cut by 1 base, the J end by 7 bases, with 7 bases between. The germline V gene has CDR1 MNHEY and CDR2 SMNVEV (reference sequence). The CDR3 covers 13 residues. The CDR3 is CASSLYILGELFF. For the CDR3, the DNA is TGTGCCAGCAGTTTATATATCCTCGGGGAGCTGTTTTTT.

The chain uses TRBV27 and TRBJ2-7; TRBD1 might be the D (6 bases). V was cut by 6 bases and J by 5 bases, with 17 bases left in between. Germline lookup yields CDR1 MNHEY and CDR2 SMNVEV (reference sequence). CDR3 length equals 14 residues. CDR3 sequence (DNA): TGTGCCAGCAGCTACCTCATGGGGGCGCACGAGCAGTACTTC. Protein sequence: CASSYLMGAHEQYF.

The J gene is TRBJ1-3, the V gene TRBV13, with 8 bases identical to TRBD1. The length of the CDR3 is 17 residues. Germline V gene data show CDR1 as PRHDT and CDR2 as FYEKMQ (reference sequence). Trimming at V came to 5 bases and at J to 4 bases, leaving 13 bases not matched to a gene. The CDR3 loop is CASSPRGQGAVGNTIYF. In DNA, the CDR3 is TGTGCCAGCAGCCCCCGCGGTCAGGGGGCTGTCGGAAACACCATATATTTT. The full variable domain, rest sourced from reference TRBV13 and TRBJ1-3, is AAGVIQSPRHLIKEKRETATLKCYPIPRHDTVYWYQQGPGQDPQFLISFYEKMQSDKGSIPDRFSAQQFSDYHSELNMSSLELGDSALYFCASSPRGQGAVGNTIYFGEGSWLTVV.

The chain joins TRBV7-2 to TRBJ1-4; no reliable D call. Germline-derived CDR1 and CDR2 are SGHTA and FQGNSA. With 1 base removed from V and 8 bases from J, the gap between germline ends came to 14 bases. The CDR3 extends over 15 amino acids. CDR3 nucleotides: TGTGCCAGCAGCTTAGGGAGGGTAGGAGGAGAAAAACTGTTTTTT. It codes for CASSLGRVGGEKLFF.

The V call is TRBV14, the J call TRBJ2-2; 13 nucleotides line up with TRBD2. After removal of 3 bases from V and 4 bases from J, the junction contained 2 bases not matched to a gene. CDR1 and CDR2 from the germline V gene are SGHDN and FVKESK. The CDR3 consists of 16 residues. CDR3 nucleotide sequence: TGTGCCAGCAGCCAGGGACTAGCGGGGACCACCGGGGAGCTGTTTTTT. Its translation: CASSQGLAGTTGELFF. Full variable domain (outside the CDR3, taken from reference TRBV14 and TRBJ2-2): EAGVTQFPSHSVIEKGQTVTLRCDPISGHDNLYWYRRVMGKEIKFLLHFVKESKQDESGMPNNRFLAERTGGTYSTLKVQPAELEDSGVYFCASSQGLAGTTGELFFGEGSRLTVL.

This chain uses TRBV7-9 with TRBJ2-3; D tentatively reads TRBD1 or TRBD2 (5 bases each). The germline V gene encodes CDR1 SEHNR and CDR2 FQNEAQ (reference sequence). This CDR3 has 16 amino acids. The ends were cut back, 4 bases at V and 6 bases at J, with 20 bases in the middle. The CDR3, as DNA: TGTGCCAGCAGCTGGTTTGGGGGAACCCCGGAGGATACGCAGTATTTT. As protein: CASSWFGGTPEDTQYF.

The genes are TRBV11-2 and TRBJ2-7; no clear D gene. V lost 0 bases and J 3 bases, leaving 12 bases between the germline ends. The CDR3 spans 15 residues. CDR1 and CDR2 from the germline V gene are SGHAT and FQNNGV. The CDR3 sequence: CASSLESDGYYEQYF. The CDR3 DNA sequence: TGTGCCAGCAGCTTAGAGTCGGACGGCTACTACGAGCAGTACTTC.

As to this clone: Other DNA sequences in this sample translate to the same CDR3. The chain couples TRBV7-9 to TRBJ1-4; maybe TRBD1 (5 bases). The CDR3 totals 15 residues. Looked up from germline, CDR1 is SEHNR and CDR2 is FQNEAQ (reference sequence). The germline V and J ends were trimmed by 5 bases and 2 bases, with 12 bases remaining between them. The CDR3 is CASSPPTATNEKLFF. DNA of the CDR3: TGTGCCAGCAGCCCGCCGACAGCGACTAATGAAAAACTGTTTTTT. The full variable domain, with the rest looked up from reference TRBV7-9 and TRBJ1-4, is DTGVSQNPRHKITKRGQNVTFRCDPISEHNRLYWYRQTLGQGPEFLTYFQNEAQLEKSRLLSDRFSAERPKGSFSTLEIQRTEQGDSAMYLCASSPPTATNEKLFFGSGTQLSVL.

The J gene is TRBJ2-2, the V gene TRBV14; 8 bases are a match to TRBD1. J was trimmed by 6 bases and V by 2 bases; bases with no gene match: 5. The CDR3 is 15 residues long. Per the germline V gene, CDR1 is SGHDN and CDR2 is FVKESK. The CDR3, as DNA: TGTGCCAGCAGCCAACCAGACAGGGGTGCCGGGGAGCTGTTTTTT. Translation gives CASSQPDRGAGELFF.

The chain uses TRBV5-8 and TRBJ1-5, with D maybe TRBD1 (6 bases). The germline CDR1 and CDR2 sequences are SGHTS and YDEGEE. V was clipped by 4 bases and J by 1 base, with 27 bases between them. CDR3 length: 20 amino acids. DNA of the CDR3: TGTGCCAGCAGCCGCACACCGTTATCACAGGGAAGATGGAGCAATCAGCCCCAGCATTTT. Protein product: CASSRTPLSQGRWSNQPQHF. The complete variable domain, with remaining parts taken from reference TRBV5-8 and TRBJ1-5, reads EAGVTQSPTHLIKTRGQQATLRCSPISGHTSVYWYQQALGLGLQFLLWYDEGEERNRGNFPPRFSGRQFPNYSSELNVNALELEDSALYLCASSRTPLSQGRWSNQPQHFGDGTRLSIL.